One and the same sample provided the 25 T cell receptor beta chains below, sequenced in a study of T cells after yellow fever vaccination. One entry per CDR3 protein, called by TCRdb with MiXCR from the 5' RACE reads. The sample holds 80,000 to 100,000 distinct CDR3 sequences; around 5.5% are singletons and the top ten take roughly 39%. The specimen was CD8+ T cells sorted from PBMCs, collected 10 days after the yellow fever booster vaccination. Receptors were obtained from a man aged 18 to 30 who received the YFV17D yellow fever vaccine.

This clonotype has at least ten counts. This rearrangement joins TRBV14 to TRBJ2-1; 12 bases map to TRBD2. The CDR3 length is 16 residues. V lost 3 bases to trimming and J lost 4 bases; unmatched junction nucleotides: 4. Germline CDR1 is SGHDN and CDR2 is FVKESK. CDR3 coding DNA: TGTGCCAGCAGCCACCTACTAGCGGGAGGTTACAATGAGCAGTTCTTC. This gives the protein CASSHLLAGGYNEQFF.

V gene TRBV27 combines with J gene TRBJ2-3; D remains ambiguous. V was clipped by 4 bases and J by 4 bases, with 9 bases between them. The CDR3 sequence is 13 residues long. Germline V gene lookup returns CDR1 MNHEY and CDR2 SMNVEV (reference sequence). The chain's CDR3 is CASSSPLADTQYF. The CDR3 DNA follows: TGTGCCAGCAGTTCACCTCTAGCAGATACGCAGTATTTT.

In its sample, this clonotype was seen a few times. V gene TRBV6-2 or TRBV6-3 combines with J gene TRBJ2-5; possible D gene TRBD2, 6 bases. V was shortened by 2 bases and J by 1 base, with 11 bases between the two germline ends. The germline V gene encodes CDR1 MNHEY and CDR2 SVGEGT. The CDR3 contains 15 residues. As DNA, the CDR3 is TGTGCCAGCAGTTACCTCGGGACTGCCCAAGAGACCCAGTACTTC. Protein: CASSYLGTAQETQYF.

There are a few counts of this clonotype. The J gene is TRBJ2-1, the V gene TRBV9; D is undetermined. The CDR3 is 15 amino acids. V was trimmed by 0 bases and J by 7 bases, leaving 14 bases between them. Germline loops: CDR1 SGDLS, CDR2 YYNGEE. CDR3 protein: CASSVDNSAKNEQFF. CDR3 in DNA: TGTGCCAGCAGCGTAGACAACTCCGCGAAGAATGAGCAGTTCTTC.

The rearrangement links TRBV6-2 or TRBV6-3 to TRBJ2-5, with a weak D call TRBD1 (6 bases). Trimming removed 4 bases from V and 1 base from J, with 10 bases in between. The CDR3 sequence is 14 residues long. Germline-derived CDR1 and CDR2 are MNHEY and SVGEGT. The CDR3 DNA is TGTGCCAGCAGTTTGGGCAGGGGCCAAGAGACCCAGTACTTC. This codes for CASSLGRGQETQYF.

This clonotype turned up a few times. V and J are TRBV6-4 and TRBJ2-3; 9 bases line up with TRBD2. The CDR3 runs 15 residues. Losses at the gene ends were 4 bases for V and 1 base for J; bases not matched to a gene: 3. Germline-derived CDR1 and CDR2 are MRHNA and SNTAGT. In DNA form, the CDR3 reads TGTGCCAGCAGTGCGGCTAGCGGGGGCACAGATACGCAGTATTTT. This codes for CASSAASGGTDTQYF.

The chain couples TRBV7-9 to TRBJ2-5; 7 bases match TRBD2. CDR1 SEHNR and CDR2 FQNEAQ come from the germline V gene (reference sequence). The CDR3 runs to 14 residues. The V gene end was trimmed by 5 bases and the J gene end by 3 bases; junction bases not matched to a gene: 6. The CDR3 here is CASSPGRDEETQYF. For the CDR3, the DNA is TGTGCCAGCAGCCCAGGGAGGGATGAAGAGACCCAGTACTTC.

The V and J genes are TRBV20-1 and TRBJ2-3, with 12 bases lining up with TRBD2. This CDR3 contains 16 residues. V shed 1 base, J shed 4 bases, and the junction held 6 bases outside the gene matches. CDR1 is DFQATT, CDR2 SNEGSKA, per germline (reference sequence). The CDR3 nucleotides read TGCAGTGCTAGAGGCTCTAGCGGGGGGGCGGCAGATACGCAGTATTTT. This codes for CSARGSSGGAADTQYF.

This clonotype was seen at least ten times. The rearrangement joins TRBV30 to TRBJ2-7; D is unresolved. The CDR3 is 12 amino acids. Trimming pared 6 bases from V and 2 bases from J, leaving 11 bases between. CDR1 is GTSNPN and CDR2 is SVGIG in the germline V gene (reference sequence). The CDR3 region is CACTRRTYEQYF. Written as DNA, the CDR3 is TGTGCCTGTACCCGACGGACCTACGAGCAGTACTTC.

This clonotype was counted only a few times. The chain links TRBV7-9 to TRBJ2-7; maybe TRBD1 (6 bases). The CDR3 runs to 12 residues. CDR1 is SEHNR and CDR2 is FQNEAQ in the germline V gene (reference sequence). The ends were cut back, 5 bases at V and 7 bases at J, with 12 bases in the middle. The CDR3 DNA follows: TGTGCCAGCAGCCCCCAGGGGATAGAGCAGTACGTC. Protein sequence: CASSPQGIEQYV.

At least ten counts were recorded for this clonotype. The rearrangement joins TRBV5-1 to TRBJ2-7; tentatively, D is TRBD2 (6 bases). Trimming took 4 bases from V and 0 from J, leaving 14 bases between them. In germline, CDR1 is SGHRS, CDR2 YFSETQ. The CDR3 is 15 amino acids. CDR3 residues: CASSLGTDSSYEQYF. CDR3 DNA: TGCGCCAGCAGCCTCGGGACTGACAGCTCCTACGAGCAGTACTTC.

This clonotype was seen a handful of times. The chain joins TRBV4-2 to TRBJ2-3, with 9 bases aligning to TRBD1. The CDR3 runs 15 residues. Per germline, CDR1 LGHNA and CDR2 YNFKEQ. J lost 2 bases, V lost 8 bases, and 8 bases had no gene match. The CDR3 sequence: CASFPGQGITDTQYF. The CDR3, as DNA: TGTGCCAGCTTTCCGGGACAGGGAATCACAGATACGCAGTATTTT.

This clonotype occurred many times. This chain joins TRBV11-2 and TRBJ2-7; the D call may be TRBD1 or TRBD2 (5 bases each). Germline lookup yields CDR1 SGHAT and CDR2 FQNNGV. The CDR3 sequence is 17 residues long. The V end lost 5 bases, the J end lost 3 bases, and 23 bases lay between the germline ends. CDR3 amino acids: CASSQQLTGRIYYEQYV. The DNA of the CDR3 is TGTGCCAGCAGCCAACAACTGACGGGGCGGATTTACTACGAGCAGTACGTC.

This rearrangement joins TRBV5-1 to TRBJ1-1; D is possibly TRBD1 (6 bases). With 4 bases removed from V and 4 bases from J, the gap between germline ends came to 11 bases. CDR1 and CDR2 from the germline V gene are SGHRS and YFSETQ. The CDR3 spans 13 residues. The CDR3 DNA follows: TGCGCCAGCAGCAGGGGGGTAAGCACTGAAGCTTTCTTT. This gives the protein CASSRGVSTEAFF.

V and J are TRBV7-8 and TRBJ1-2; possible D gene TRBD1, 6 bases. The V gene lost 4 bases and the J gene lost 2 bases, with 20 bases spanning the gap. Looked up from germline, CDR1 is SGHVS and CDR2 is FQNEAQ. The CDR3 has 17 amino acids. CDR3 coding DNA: TGTGCCAGCAGCTCTTTGGTGACAGGCGATATAAACTATGGCTACACCTTC. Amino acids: CASSSLVTGDINYGYTF.

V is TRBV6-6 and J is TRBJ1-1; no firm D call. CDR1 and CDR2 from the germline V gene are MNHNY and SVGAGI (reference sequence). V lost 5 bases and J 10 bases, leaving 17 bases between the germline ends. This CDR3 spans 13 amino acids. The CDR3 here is CASSPVSQGVAFF. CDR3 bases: TGTGCCAGCAGTCCGGTCTCCCAAGGAGTAGCTTTCTTT.

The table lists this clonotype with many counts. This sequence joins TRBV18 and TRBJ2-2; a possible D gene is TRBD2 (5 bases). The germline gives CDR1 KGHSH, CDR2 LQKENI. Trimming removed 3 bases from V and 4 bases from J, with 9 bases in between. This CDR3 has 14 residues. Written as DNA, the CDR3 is TGTGCCAGCTCACCGGCAGGAGGCACCGGGGAGCTGTTTTTT. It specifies CASSPAGGTGELFF.

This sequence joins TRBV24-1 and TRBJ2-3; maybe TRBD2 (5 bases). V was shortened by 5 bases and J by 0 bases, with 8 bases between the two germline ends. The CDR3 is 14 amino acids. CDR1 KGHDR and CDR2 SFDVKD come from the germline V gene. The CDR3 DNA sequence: TGTGCCACCAGTGGGACGGGGAGCACAGATACGCAGTATTTT. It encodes CATSGTGSTDTQYF.

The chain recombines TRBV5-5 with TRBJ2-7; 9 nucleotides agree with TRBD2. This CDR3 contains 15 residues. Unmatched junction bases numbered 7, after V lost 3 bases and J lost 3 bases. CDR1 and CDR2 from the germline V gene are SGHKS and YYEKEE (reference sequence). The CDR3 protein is CASSSPGLAVYEQYF. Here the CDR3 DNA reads TGTGCCAGCAGCTCACCGGGACTAGCAGTCTACGAGCAGTACTTC.

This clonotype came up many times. The CDR3 sequence is CASSFRSPQQHF. DNA of the CDR3: TGTGCCAGCAGTTTCCGGTCCCCCCAGCAGCATTTT. The chain recombines TRBV28 with TRBJ1-5; D gene ambiguous. V lost 3 bases and J lost 13, with 13 bases in between. CDR3 length: 12 residues. CDR1 MDHEN and CDR2 SYDVKM come from the germline V gene.

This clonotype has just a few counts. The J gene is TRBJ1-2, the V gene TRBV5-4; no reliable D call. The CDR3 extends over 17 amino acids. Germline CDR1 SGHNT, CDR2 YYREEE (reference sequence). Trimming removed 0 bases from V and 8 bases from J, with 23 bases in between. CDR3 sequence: CASSLGQNYLLQRGYTF. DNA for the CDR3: TGTGCCAGCAGCTTGGGGCAGAATTACCTACTTCAGCGGGGCTACACCTTC.

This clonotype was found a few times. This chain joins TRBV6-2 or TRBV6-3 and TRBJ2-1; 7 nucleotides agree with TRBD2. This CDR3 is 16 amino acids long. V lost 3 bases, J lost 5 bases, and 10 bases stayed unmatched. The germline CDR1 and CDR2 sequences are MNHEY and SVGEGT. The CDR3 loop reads CASSYSAQGTNNEQFF. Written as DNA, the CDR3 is TGTGCCAGCAGTTATTCAGCCCAAGGGACTAACAATGAGCAGTTCTTC.

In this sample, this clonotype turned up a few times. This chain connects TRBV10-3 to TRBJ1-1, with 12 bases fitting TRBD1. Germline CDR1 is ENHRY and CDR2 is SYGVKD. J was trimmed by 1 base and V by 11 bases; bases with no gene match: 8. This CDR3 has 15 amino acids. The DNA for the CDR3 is TGTGCCGTCCTCCGGGACAGGGGGCCGAACACTGAAGCTTTCTTT. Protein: CAVLRDRGPNTEAFF.

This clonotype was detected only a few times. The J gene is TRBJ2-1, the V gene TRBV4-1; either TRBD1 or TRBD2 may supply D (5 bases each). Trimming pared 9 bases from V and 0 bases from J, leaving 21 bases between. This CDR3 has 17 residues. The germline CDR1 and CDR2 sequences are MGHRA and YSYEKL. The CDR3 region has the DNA TGCGCCAGAGGGGAGCCCGGGACGCCAAGCTCCTACAATGAGCAGTTCTTC. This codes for CARGEPGTPSSYNEQFF.

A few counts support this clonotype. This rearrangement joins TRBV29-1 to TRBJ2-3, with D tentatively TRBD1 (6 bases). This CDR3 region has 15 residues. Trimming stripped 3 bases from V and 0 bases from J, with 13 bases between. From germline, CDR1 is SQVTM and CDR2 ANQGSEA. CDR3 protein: CSVEDRDTSTDTQYF. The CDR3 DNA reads TGCAGCGTTGAGGACCGGGACACCAGCACAGATACGCAGTATTTT.